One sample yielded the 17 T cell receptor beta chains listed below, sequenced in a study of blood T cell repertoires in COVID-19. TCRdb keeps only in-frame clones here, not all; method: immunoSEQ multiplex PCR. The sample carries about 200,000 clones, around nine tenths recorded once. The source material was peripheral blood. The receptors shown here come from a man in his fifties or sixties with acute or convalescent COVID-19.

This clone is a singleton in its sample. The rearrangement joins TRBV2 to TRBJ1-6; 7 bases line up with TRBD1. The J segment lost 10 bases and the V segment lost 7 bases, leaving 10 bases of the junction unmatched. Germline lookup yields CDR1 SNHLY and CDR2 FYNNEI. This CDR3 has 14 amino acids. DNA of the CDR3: TGTGCCAGCACCTTAGACAGGGTTGGGTCACCCCTCCACTTT. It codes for CASTLDRVGSPLHF.

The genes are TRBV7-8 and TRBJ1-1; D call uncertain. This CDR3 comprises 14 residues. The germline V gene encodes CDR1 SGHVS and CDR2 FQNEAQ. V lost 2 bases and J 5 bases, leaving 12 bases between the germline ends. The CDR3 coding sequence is TGTGCCAGCAGCTTACGGACGAGCGGGACTGAAGCTTTCTTT. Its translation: CASSLRTSGTEAFF. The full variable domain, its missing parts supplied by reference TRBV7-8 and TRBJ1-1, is GAGVSQSPRYKVAKRGQDVALRCDPISGHVSLFWYQQALGQGPEFLTYFQNEAQLDKSGLPSDRFFAERPEGSVSTLKIQRTQQEDSAVYLCASSLRTSGTEAFFGQGTRLTVV.

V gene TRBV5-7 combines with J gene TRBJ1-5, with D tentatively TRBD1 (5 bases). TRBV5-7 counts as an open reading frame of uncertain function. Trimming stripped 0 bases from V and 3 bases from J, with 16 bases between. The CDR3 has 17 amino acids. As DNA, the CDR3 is TGTGCCAGCAGCTTGGGGGGCAGGGATCCTAACAATCAGCCCCAGCATTTT. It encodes CASSLGGRDPNNQPQHF.

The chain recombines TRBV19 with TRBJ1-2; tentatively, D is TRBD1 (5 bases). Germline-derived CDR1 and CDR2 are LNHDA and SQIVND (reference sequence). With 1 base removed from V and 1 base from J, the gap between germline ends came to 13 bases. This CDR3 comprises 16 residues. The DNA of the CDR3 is TGTGCCAGTAGTATAGGAGGAGACAGACTTAACTATGGCTACACCTTC. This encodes CASSIGGDRLNYGYTF.

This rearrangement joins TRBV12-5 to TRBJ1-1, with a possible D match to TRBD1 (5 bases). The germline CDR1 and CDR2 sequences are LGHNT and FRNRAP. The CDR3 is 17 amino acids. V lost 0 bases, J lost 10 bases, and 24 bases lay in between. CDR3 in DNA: TGTGCTAGTGGTTTGGTGGAGGTGGGGCAGGTCGTGCGGGGAGCTTTCTTT. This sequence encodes CASGLVEVGQVVRGAFF.

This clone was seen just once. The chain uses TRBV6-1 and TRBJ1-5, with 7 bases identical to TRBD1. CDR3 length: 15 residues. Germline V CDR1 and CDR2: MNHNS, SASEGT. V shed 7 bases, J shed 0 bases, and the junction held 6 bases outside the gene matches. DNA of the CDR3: TGTGCCAGCAAAGGGGGACAGTATAGCAATCAGCCCCAGCATTTT. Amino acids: CASKGGQYSNQPQHF.

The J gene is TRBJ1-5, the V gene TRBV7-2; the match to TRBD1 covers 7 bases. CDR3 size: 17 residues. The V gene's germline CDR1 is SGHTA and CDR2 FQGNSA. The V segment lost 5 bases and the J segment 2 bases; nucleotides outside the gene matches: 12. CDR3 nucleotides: TGTGCCAGCAGCGAACAGGGGCCGCCTGCGCGCAATCAGCCCCAGCATTTT. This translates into CASSEQGPPARNQPQHF.

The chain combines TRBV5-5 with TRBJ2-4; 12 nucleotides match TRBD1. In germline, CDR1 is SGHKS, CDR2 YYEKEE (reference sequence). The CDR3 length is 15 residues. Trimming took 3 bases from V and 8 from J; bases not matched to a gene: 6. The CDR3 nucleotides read TGTGCCAGCAGCTCTCCGGGACAGGGGGCATACATTCAGTACTTC. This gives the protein CASSSPGQGAYIQYF.

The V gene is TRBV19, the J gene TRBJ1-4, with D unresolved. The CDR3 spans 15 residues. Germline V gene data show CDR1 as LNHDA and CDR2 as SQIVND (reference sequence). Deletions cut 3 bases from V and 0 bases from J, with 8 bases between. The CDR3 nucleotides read TGTGCCAGTAGTATCCCCACAGCAACTAATGAAAAACTGTTTTTT. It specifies CASSIPTATNEKLFF.

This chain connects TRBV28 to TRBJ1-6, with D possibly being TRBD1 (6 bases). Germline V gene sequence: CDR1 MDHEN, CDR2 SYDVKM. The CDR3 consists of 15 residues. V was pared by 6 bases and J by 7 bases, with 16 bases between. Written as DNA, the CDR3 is TGTGCCAGCAGCTTACTGACAGGCACCAATTCACCCCTCCACTTT. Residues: CASSLLTGTNSPLHF.

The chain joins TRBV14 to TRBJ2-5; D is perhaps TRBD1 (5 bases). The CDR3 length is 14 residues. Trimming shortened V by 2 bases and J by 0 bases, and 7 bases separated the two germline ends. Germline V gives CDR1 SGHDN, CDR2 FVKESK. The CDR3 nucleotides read TGTGCCAGCAGCCAATACAGGAACCAAGAGACCCAGTACTTC. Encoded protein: CASSQYRNQETQYF.

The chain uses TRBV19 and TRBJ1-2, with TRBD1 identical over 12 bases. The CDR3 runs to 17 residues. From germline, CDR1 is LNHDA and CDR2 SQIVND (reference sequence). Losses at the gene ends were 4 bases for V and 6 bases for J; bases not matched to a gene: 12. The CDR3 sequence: CASSTGPPGQGAHGYTF. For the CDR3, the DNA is TGTGCCAGTAGTACGGGACCCCCGGGACAGGGGGCGCATGGCTACACCTTC.

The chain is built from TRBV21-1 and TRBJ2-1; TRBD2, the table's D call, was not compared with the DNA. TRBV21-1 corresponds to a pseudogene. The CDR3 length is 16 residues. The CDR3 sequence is CASSRPSRDSYNEQFF. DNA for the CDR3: TGTGCCAGCAGCAGACCGTCCCGGGACTCCTACAATGAGCAGTTCTTC.

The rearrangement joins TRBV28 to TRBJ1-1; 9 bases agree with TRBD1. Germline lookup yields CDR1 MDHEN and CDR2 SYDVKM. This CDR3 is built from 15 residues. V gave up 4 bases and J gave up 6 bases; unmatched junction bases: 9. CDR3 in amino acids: CASSSAGTGIAEAFF. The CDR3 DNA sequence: TGTGCCAGCAGTTCAGCCGGGACAGGGATCGCTGAAGCTTTCTTT.

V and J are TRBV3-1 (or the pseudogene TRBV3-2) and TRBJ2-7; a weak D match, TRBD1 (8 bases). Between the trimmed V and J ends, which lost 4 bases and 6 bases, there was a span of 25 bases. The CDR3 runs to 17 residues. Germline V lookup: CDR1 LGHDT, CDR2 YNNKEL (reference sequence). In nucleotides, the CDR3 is TGTGCCAGCAGCCTTATGACTGACAGGGGAGGGAAGGGCGAGCAGTACTTC. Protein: CASSLMTDRGGKGEQYF.

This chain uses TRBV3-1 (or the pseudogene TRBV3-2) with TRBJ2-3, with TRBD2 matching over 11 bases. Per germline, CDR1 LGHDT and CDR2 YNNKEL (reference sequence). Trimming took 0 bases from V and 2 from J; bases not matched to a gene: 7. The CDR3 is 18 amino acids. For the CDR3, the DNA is TGTGCCAGCAGCCAAGAAACCTTAGCGGGGGGGCCCACAGATACGCAGTATTTT. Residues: CASSQETLAGGPTDTQYF.

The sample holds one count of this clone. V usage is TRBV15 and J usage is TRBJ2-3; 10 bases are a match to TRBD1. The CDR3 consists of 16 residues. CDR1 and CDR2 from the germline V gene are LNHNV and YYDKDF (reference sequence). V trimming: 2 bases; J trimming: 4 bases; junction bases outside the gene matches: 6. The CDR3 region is CATSRPGQGIADTQYF. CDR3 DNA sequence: TGTGCCACCAGCAGACCGGGACAGGGGATCGCAGATACGCAGTATTTT.